These 22 T cell receptor beta chains were all obtained from the same sample, sequenced in a study of T cell changes during pregnancy in multiple sclerosis. Method: immunoSEQ multiplex PCR; TCRdb's copy keeps in-frame clones and lacks some. Of about 89,000 clones listed, roughly 93% are singletons. The sample was peripheral blood, taken in the third trimester of pregnancy. These receptor sequences come from a female donor with multiple sclerosis, enrolled in a pregnancy study.

The V and J genes are TRBV7-8 and TRBJ2-3, with D possibly matching TRBD1 (6 bases). V was clipped by 4 bases and J by 1 base, with 15 bases between them. This CDR3 has 16 amino acids. Germline-derived CDR1 and CDR2 are SGHVS and FQNEAQ. As DNA, the CDR3 is TGTGCCAGCAGCTCCCACCTACAGGGCGGCACAGATACGCAGTATTTT. Amino acid sequence: CASSSHLQGGTDTQYF. Filled out from reference TRBV7-8 and TRBJ2-3, the complete variable domain reads GAGVSQSPRYKVAKRGQDVALRCDPISGHVSLFWYQQALGQGPEFLTYFQNEAQLDKSGLPSDRFFAERPEGSVSTLKIQRTQQEDSAVYLCASSSHLQGGTDTQYFGPGTRLTVL.

The V gene is TRBV29-1, the J gene TRBJ2-7, with 10 bases matching TRBD1. Germline V gene sequence: CDR1 SQVTM, CDR2 ANQGSEA. The CDR3 sequence is 15 residues long. Trimming at V came to 0 bases and at J to 3 bases, leaving 5 bases not matched to a gene. CDR3 sequence (DNA): TGCAGCGTTGAAGATCCCGGGACAGGGGACTACGAGCAGTACTTC. Its protein product is CSVEDPGTGDYEQYF.

The chain couples TRBV7-6 to TRBJ2-7, with a weak D call TRBD2 (6 bases). Germline V gives CDR1 SGHVS, CDR2 FNYEAQ. The CDR3 has 12 amino acids. The V gene lost 0 bases and the J gene lost 7 bases, with 7 bases spanning the gap. Here the CDR3 reads CASSLAAGEQYF. The CDR3 region has the DNA TGTGCCAGCAGCTTAGCGGCGGGGGAGCAGTACTTC.

The chain carries TRBV15 and TRBJ1-1, with D perhaps TRBD1 (6 bases). The CDR3 contains 15 residues. Germline loops: CDR1 LNHNV, CDR2 YYDKDF (reference sequence). The V and J ends lost 5 bases and 3 bases respectively, with 16 bases between them. The DNA for the CDR3 is TGTGCCACCAGCTCATTGGTGGGGGCTGACACTGAAGCTTTCTTT. This sequence encodes CATSSLVGADTEAFF.

The CDR3 is CASSLQAEPLGYGYTF. The CDR3 DNA follows: TGTGCCAGCAGCTTGCAAGCGGAGCCTCTAGGGTATGGCTACACCTTC. V is TRBV5-5 and J is TRBJ1-2; unclear D gene. Germline-derived CDR1 and CDR2 are SGHKS and YYEKEE (reference sequence). Trimming left V 1 base short and J 5 bases short, with 18 bases between. The CDR3 is 16 amino acids.

This chain connects TRBV13 to TRBJ2-7, with TRBD2 identical over 11 bases. Germline V gene data show CDR1 as PRHDT and CDR2 as FYEKMQ (reference sequence). V gave up 3 bases and J gave up 0 bases; unmatched junction bases: 4. The CDR3 covers 16 residues. The CDR3 spells CASSFGLAGLSYEQYF. In DNA, the CDR3 is TGTGCCAGCAGCTTCGGACTAGCGGGCCTCTCCTACGAGCAGTACTTC.

The rearrangement uses TRBV5-1 and TRBJ2-3; 7 nucleotides match TRBD2. The CDR3 spans 15 residues. Looked up from germline, CDR1 is SGHRS and CDR2 is YFSETQ. Germline trimming cut 3 bases from V and 0 bases from J; bases unmatched to any gene: 4. The CDR3 protein is CASSSRTSSTDTQYF. The CDR3 nucleotides read TGCGCCAGCAGCTCGAGGACTAGTAGCACAGATACGCAGTATTTT.

The chain joins TRBV6-6 to TRBJ1-1; D is perhaps TRBD1 (5 bases). Germline-derived CDR1 and CDR2 are MNHNY and SVGAGI (reference sequence). The CDR3 runs 14 residues. V gave up 6 bases and J gave up 4 bases, with 15 bases separating them. The CDR3 DNA reads as TGTGCCAGCAGCTCTACGGGGGGAGGCACTGAAGCTTTCTTT. Translated, it gives CASSSTGGGTEAFF.

This clone was seen once. The chain has TRBV5-1 and TRBJ1-1; TRBD1 agrees at 7 bases. Germline V gives CDR1 SGHRS, CDR2 YFSETQ. The CDR3 is made up of 15 amino acids. Trimming took 4 bases from V and 0 from J; bases not matched to a gene: 6. CDR3 amino acids: CASSTGQTMNTEAFF. In DNA form, the CDR3 reads TGCGCCAGCAGCACGGGACAGACTATGAACACTGAAGCTTTCTTT.

The chain employs TRBV11-2 and TRBJ1-2; 7 bases fit TRBD1. V lost 1 base, J lost 3 bases, and 11 bases stayed unmatched. In germline, CDR1 is SGHAT, CDR2 FQNNGV. The CDR3 has 17 amino acids. The chain's CDR3 is CASSLGRRRDRDYGYTF. CDR3 DNA sequence: TGTGCCAGCAGCTTAGGACGCCGCCGGGACAGAGACTATGGCTACACCTTC.

The chain recombines TRBV27 with TRBJ2-5; 8 bases line up with TRBD2. V gave up 4 bases and J gave up 5 bases; unmatched junction bases: 12. Germline lookup yields CDR1 MNHEY and CDR2 SMNVEV (reference sequence). This CDR3 is 16 amino acids long. The CDR3 nucleotides are TGTGCCAGCAGTTGGACTAGCACCCAGCTCGGGGAGACCCAGTACTTC. It specifies CASSWTSTQLGETQYF.

This clone was seen once. The chain employs TRBV28 and TRBJ1-2; D remains unclear. V dropped 3 bases and J dropped 4 bases, with 9 bases sitting between them. CDR1 is MDHEN, CDR2 SYDVKM, per germline. CDR3 size: 13 residues. In DNA form, the CDR3 reads TGTGCCAGCAGTTTGTTTGGAGGCTATGGCTACACCTTC. It codes for CASSLFGGYGYTF.

The chain is built from TRBV7-2 and TRBJ1-4; tentative D call: TRBD1 (5 bases). The V end lost 5 bases, the J end lost 5 bases, and 12 bases lay between the germline ends. The CDR3 is made up of 14 amino acids. Germline CDR1 SGHTA, CDR2 FQGNSA. The CDR3 DNA reads TGTGCCAGCAGCGGATGGGGGGGAAATGAAAAACTGTTTTTT. It specifies CASSGWGGNEKLFF.

The chain links TRBV5-1 to TRBJ2-1; perhaps TRBD1 as D (6 bases). Germline loops: CDR1 SGHRS, CDR2 YFSETQ. The CDR3 consists of 15 residues. V lost 0 bases, J lost 6 bases, and 13 bases lay in between. In DNA form, the CDR3 reads TGCGCCAGCAGCTTGGCAGGGGCGGCGACCAATGAGCAGTTCTTC. Translating it yields CASSLAGAATNEQFF.

The J gene is TRBJ1-2, the V gene TRBV6-6; D is undetermined. The V and J ends lost 2 bases and 3 bases respectively, with 13 bases between them. Germline lookup yields CDR1 MNHNY and CDR2 SVGAGI (reference sequence). The CDR3 runs to 15 residues. CDR3 in DNA: TGTGCCAGCAGTTACCGCCTTCCTAGGCACTATGGCTACACCTTC. It is translated as CASSYRLPRHYGYTF.

A single count supports this clone. V gene TRBV20-1 combines with J gene TRBJ2-5; 7 positions agree with TRBD2. Germline CDR1 is DFQATT and CDR2 is SNEGSKA (reference sequence). CDR3 length: 11 amino acids. V trimming: 3 bases; J trimming: 5 bases; junction bases outside the gene matches: 0. CDR3 amino acids: CSARGGETQYF. CDR3 coding DNA: TGCAGTGCTAGGGGGGGGGAGACCCAGTACTTC.

This clone came up a few times. Other nucleotide sequences from this sample produce the same CDR3. The V and J genes are TRBV4-1 and TRBJ1-1, with 9 bases fitting TRBD1. Germline V gene lookup returns CDR1 MGHRA and CDR2 YSYEKL. The CDR3 has 14 residues. With V trimmed by 3 bases and J by 1 base, 0 bases remained unmatched. CDR3 sequence: CASSQGQGNTEAFF. The CDR3 nucleotides read TGCGCCAGCAGCCAGGGACAGGGGAACACTGAAGCTTTCTTT.

This clone was seen only once. J is TRBJ2-2 and V is TRBV11-2, with 10 bases identical to TRBD2. The trim removed 3 bases at V and 8 bases at J, leaving 6 bases unmatched. This CDR3 region has 15 residues. Germline V lookup: CDR1 SGHAT, CDR2 FQNNGV. CDR3 coding DNA: TGTGCCAGCAGCTTGATGCTAGCGGGAGTTGGGGAGCTGTTTTTT. Its translation is CASSLMLAGVGELFF.

The genes are TRBV19 and TRBJ1-1, with TRBD1 identical over 11 bases. V shed 5 bases, J shed 4 bases, and the junction held 3 bases outside the gene matches. Germline CDR1 and CDR2: LNHDA and SQIVND (reference sequence). The CDR3 has 14 amino acids. The CDR3 spells CASSRTGGFTEAFF. CDR3 sequence (DNA): TGTGCCAGTAGTCGGACAGGGGGCTTCACTGAAGCTTTCTTT.

The genes are TRBV28 and TRBJ2-2; TRBD2 matches at 9 bases. The germline V gene encodes CDR1 MDHEN and CDR2 SYDVKM. This CDR3 has 15 amino acids. With V trimmed by 10 bases and J by 1 base, 7 bases remained unmatched. This CDR3 reads CAIPGREGNTGELFF. The CDR3 nucleotides are TGTGCCATCCCGGGGCGGGAGGGGAACACCGGGGAGCTGTTTTTT.

This chain joins TRBV28 and TRBJ1-6; a weak D match, TRBD1 (5 bases). Trimming took 10 bases from V and 8 from J, leaving 9 bases between them. This CDR3 comprises 11 residues. Germline loops: CDR1 MDHEN, CDR2 SYDVKM. The CDR3 region is CATKGDSPLHF. The CDR3 coding sequence is TGTGCCACCAAAGGGGATTCACCCCTCCACTTT.

This chain connects TRBV5-1 to TRBJ1-2; 9 nucleotides line up with TRBD1. The CDR3 consists of 14 residues. CDR1 is SGHRS, CDR2 YFSETQ, per germline. The V segment lost 0 bases and the J segment 6 bases; nucleotides outside the gene matches: 3. In DNA form, the CDR3 reads TGCGCCAGCAGCTTGGAAACAGGGGGCAATGGCTACACCTTC. Protein: CASSLETGGNGYTF.